One and the same sample provided the 3 T cell receptor beta chains below, sequenced in a study of shared clonotypes between healthy human individuals. Repertoires were generated with immunoSEQ multiplex PCR, while TCRdb's copy carries only in-frame clones and drops some. Here the sample spans more than 2,000,000 clones, over 90% being singletons. Sequencing used naive CD4+ T cells from PBMCs. As to subset: CD45RA+ positively selected. These receptors all come from a man aged 18-30 years in good health. Some clones in this sample may be carry-over from other donors' samples.

The CDR3 DNA reads TGTGCCAGCAGTGCACAAATGGGGCCCTGGACCCAGTACTTC. Its translation: CASSAQMGPWTQYF. The chain links TRBV25-1 to TRBJ2-5, with D possibly TRBD1 on 5 matching bases. Per germline, CDR1 MGHDK and CDR2 SYGVNS. With 4 bases removed from V and 7 bases from J, the gap between germline ends came to 16 bases. CDR3 size: 14 residues.

V is TRBV11-2 and J is TRBJ1-2; possible D gene TRBD1, 5 bases. CDR3 size: 14 residues. Looked up from germline, CDR1 is SGHAT and CDR2 is FQNNGV. The V end was cut by 2 bases, the J end by 8 bases, with 15 bases between. CDR3 in DNA: TGTGCCAGCAGCTTATACGCCGGGGGGTTCGGCTACACCTTC. Its translation: CASSLYAGGFGYTF.

A single count supports this clone. The chain joins TRBV28 to TRBJ1-4; D not certain. V lost 8 bases and J lost 6, with 16 bases in between. Germline values: CDR1 MDHEN, CDR2 SYDVKM. This CDR3 comprises 14 residues. The CDR3 nucleotides are TGTGCCAGCCTGGGGTCTGGAGCCTATGAAAAACTGTTTTTT. Amino acids: CASLGSGAYEKLFF.